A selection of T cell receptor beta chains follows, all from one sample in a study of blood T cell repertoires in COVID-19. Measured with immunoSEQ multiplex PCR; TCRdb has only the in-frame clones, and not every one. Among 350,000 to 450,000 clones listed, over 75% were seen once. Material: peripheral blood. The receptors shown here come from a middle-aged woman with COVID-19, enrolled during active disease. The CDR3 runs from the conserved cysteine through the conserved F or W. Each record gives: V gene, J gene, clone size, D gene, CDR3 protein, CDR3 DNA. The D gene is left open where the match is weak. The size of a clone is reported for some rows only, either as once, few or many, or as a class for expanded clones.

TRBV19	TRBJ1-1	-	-	CASSVGGAVNTEAFF	TGTGCCAGTAGTGTAGGCGGGGCAGTGAACACTGAAGCTTTCTTT
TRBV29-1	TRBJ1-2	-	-	CSVEGSGGINYGYTF	TGCAGCGTTGAAGGGTCGGGGGGTATTAACTATGGCTACACCTTC
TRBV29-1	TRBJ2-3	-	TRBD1	CSFNRDRRTDTQYF	TGCAGCTTTAACCGGGACAGAAGAACAGATACGCAGTATTTT
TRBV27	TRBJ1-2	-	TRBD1	CASSFLTGTEAYGYTF	TGTGCCAGCAGTTTTCTCACCGGGACAGAAGCCTATGGCTACACCTTC
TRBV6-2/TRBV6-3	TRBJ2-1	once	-	CASSYFLASGSSFEQFF	TGTGCCAGCAGTTACTTCCTAGCCTCCGGGAGTAGTTTTGAGCAGTTCTTC
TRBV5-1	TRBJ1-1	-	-	CASSLIPVGEGTNTEAFF	TGCGCCAGCAGCTTGATCCCTGTAGGGGAGGGCACGAACACTGAAGCTTTCTTT
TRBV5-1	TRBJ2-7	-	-	CASSLMRDEQYF	TGCGCCAGCAGCTTGATGCGGGACGAGCAGTACTTC
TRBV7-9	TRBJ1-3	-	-	CASGGGPMSSGNTIYF	TGTGCCAGCGGCGGGGGCCCGATGAGCTCTGGAAACACCATATATTTT
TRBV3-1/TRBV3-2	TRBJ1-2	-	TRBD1	CASTWTGSNYGYTF	TGTGCCAGCACCTGGACAGGGTCGAACTATGGCTACACCTTC
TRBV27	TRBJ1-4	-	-	CASSDPDRAGEKLFF	TGTGCCAGCAGTGATCCCGACAGAGCGGGAGAAAAACTGTTTTTT
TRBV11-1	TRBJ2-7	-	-	CASSTRMGAYEQYF	TGTGCCAGCAGCACCCGGATGGGGGCTTACGAGCAGTACTTC
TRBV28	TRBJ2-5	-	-	CASSLSAWETQYF	TGTGCCAGCAGTTTATCCGCGTGGGAGACCCAGTACTTC
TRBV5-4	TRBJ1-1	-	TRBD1	CASSTRDRGNTEAFF	TGTGCCAGCAGCACTCGGGACAGGGGTAACACTGAAGCTTTCTTT
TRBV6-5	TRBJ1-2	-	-	CASSYAQSYGYTF	TGTGCCAGCAGTTACGCACAGAGCTATGGCTACACCTTC
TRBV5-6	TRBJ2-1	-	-	CASSPKYNEQFF	TGTGCCAGCAGCCCAAAATACAATGAGCAGTTCTTC
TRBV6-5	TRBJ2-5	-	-	CASSYPGSETQYF	TGTGCCAGCAGTTACCCAGGGTCCGAGACCCAGTACTTC
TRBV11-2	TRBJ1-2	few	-	CASSLDRGIGYGYTF	TGTGCCAGCAGCTTAGATCGGGGGATTGGCTATGGCTACACCTTC